The next 10 T cell receptor beta chains were all read from a single sample in a study of OX40 agonist ivuxolimab in advanced cancers. The library relied on the immunoSEQ multiplex PCR assay. In TCRdb, the immuneACCESS table is reduced to in-frame sequences with V and J assigned. These tables do not hold every clone; where another copy was compared, an unresolved V gene accounts for under half, and the others remain unexplained. The sample table records tens of thousands of clones; about 93% of these occur just once. Clones ranked in the top ten supply 14% of the sample. This sample comprised CD4+ or CD8+ T cells sorted from blood, obtained in a trial of the OX40 agonist ivuxolimab. Source of these receptors: an adult with an advanced solid tumor such as melanoma, head and neck, liver or kidney cancer.

This sequence joins TRBV7-9 and TRBJ2-1; D may match TRBD1 or TRBD2 (6 bases each). The germline CDR1 and CDR2 sequences are SEHNR and FQNEAQ (reference sequence). Deletions cut 5 bases from V and 3 bases from J, with 14 bases between. The CDR3 has 15 amino acids. The CDR3 sequence: CASSPPGAVYNEQFF. CDR3 coding DNA: TGTGCCAGCAGCCCCCCGGGGGCGGTCTACAATGAGCAGTTCTTC.

Points on this clone: The same CDR3 is also encoded by other DNA sequences in this sample. This chain connects TRBV6-5 to TRBJ2-7, with 12 bases fitting TRBD2. The CDR3 length is 15 residues. V trimming: 3 bases; J trimming: 1 base; junction bases outside the gene matches: 1. Germline CDR1 MNHEY, CDR2 SVGAGI. In DNA form, the CDR3 reads TGTGCCAGCAGTTATGGGACTAGCGGGTCCTACGAGCAGTACTTC. Its translation: CASSYGTSGSYEQYF.

The rearrangement links TRBV27 to TRBJ1-4, with a weak D call TRBD1 (6 bases). The V gene's germline CDR1 is MNHEY and CDR2 SMNVEV (reference sequence). V shed 7 bases and J shed 5 bases, with 11 bases lying between them. This CDR3 region has 13 residues. The CDR3 loop reads CASTWTVNEKLFF. In nucleotides, the CDR3 is TGTGCCAGCACTTGGACAGTGAATGAAAAACTGTTTTTT.

This chain uses TRBV28 with TRBJ2-3, with a tentative D call TRBD1 (5 bases). Germline-derived CDR1 and CDR2 are MDHEN and SYDVKM. V dropped 5 bases and J dropped 0 bases, with 12 bases sitting between them. The CDR3 is 15 residues long. This CDR3 is CASSLTGPSTDTQYF. The CDR3 DNA is TGTGCCAGCAGTCTCACAGGACCTAGCACAGATACGCAGTATTTT.

The chain combines TRBV5-1 with TRBJ1-4, with 11 bases aligning to TRBD1. The V and J ends lost 3 bases and 5 bases, in that order; junction bases with no gene match: 3. CDR1 SGHRS and CDR2 YFSETQ come from the germline V gene. The CDR3 is made up of 15 amino acids. CDR3 sequence reads: CASSSGQGGNEKLFF. DNA for the CDR3: TGCGCCAGCAGCTCGGGACAGGGGGGAAATGAAAAACTGTTTTTT.

The chain joins TRBV19 to TRBJ2-7, with 8 bases lining up with TRBD1. The CDR3 spans 15 residues. The germline gives CDR1 LNHDA, CDR2 SQIVND (reference sequence). V lost 4 bases, J lost 3 bases, and 8 bases stayed unmatched. The CDR3 loop reads CASSTGTGPFYEQYF. The CDR3 DNA follows: TGTGCCAGTAGTACCGGGACAGGTCCATTCTACGAGCAGTACTTC.

The rearrangement joins TRBV6-5 to TRBJ2-3, with 8 bases fitting TRBD2. This CDR3 is built from 15 residues. Per the germline V gene, CDR1 is MNHEY and CDR2 is SVGAGI. V shed 2 bases and J 3 bases; nucleotides not matched to a gene: 4. As DNA, the CDR3 is TGTGCCAGCAGTTACGCGGGGGGTACGACAGATACGCAGTATTTT. Translation: CASSYAGGTTDTQYF.

The V gene is TRBV7-8, the J gene TRBJ1-4; tentative D call: TRBD1 (6 bases). The V and J ends lost 10 bases and 8 bases respectively, with 11 bases between them. Germline V CDR1 and CDR2: SGHVS, FQNEAQ. This CDR3 has 11 amino acids. The CDR3 loop is CATWTEEKLFF. DNA for the CDR3: TGTGCCACCTGGACAGAAGAAAAACTGTTTTTT.

The chain joins TRBV4-3 to TRBJ2-7; 14 nucleotides match TRBD2. Looked up from germline, CDR1 is LGHNA and CDR2 is YSLEER. The V and J ends lost 0 bases and 3 bases, in that order; junction bases with no gene match: 4. The CDR3 has 17 amino acids. The CDR3 spells CASSQEGTSGSYYEQYF. The DNA of the CDR3 is TGCGCCAGCAGCCAAGAGGGGACTAGCGGGAGCTACTACGAGCAGTACTTC.

Note on this clone: Distinct nucleotide sequences in the sample also encode this CDR3. V usage is TRBV6-5 and J usage is TRBJ1-2; TRBD1 is a possible D gene (5 bases). CDR1 is MNHEY and CDR2 is SVGAGI in the germline V gene. V was clipped by 0 bases and J by 7 bases, with 9 bases between them. This CDR3 has 13 residues. The CDR3 here is CASSYSGLPGYTF. For the CDR3, the DNA is TGTGCCAGCAGTTACTCGGGGCTCCCTGGCTACACCTTC.